The present T cell receptor (beta chain) was sequenced within a study of control samples from healthy donors and cancer patients. Data came from immunoSEQ multiplex PCR; TCRdb stores just in-frame clones and leaves some out. The sample holds some 120,000 clones; around 86% are singletons and the top ten take about 8.7%. This CDR3 comprises 15 residues. Losses at the gene ends were 5 bases for V and 2 bases for J; bases not matched to a gene: 7. Germline V CDR1 and CDR2: SGHVS, FNYEAQ. The sample holds one count of this clone. The chain has TRBV7-6 and TRBJ2-5; TRBD1 matches at 8 bases. This clonotype originated in a man in his forties in good health. The sequenced sample was blood. In DNA, the CDR3 is TGTGCCAGCAGCAGACAGGGGAGTGGGCAAGAGACCCAGTACTTC. Translating it yields CASSRQGSGQETQYF.